This T cell receptor beta chain was profiled in a study of blood T cells in healthy people across ages. Each sample yielded at least 7 million isolated PBMCs. The use of a sample-barcoded 5' primer and a J-beta primer mix characterized a second PCR of 7 to 11 cycles. Every individual sample yielded 2.5 million or more paired-end reads (each containing CDR3). Each CDR3 protein is one row after TCRdb ran MiXCR on the 5' RACE reads. Here the sample spans about 1,500,000 distinct CDR3 sequences, roughly 27% being singletons. This clonotype occurred a few times. Sequencing was done on a sample of blood. This sequence was found in a woman in her twenties or thirties in good health.

CDR3 sequence: CASSLLTRWENYEQYF. The CDR3 DNA follows: TGTGCCAGCAGCTTACTAACGCGTTGGGAAAACTACGAGCAGTACTTC. The chain links TRBV11-1 to TRBJ2-7; D is ambiguous. This CDR3 has 16 residues. Trimming cost V 2 bases and J 3 bases, with 17 bases left between them. Germline V gene sequence: CDR1 SGHAT, CDR2 FQDESV (reference sequence).